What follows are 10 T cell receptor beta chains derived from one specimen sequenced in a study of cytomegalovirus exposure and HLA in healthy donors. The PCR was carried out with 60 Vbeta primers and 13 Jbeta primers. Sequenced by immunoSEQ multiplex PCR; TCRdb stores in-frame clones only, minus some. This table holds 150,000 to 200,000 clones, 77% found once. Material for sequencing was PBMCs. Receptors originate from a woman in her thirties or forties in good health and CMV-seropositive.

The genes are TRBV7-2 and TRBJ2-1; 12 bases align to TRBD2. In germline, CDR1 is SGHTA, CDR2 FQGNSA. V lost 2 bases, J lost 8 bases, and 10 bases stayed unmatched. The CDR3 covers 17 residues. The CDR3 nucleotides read TGTGCCAGCAGCTTACTTCCGCGGCTAGCGGGGGGGGATGAGCAGTTCTTC. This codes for CASSLLPRLAGGDEQFF.

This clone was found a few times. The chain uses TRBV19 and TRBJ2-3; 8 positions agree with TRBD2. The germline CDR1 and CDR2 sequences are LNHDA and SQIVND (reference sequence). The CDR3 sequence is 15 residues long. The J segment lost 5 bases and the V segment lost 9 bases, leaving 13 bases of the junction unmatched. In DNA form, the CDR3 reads TGTGCCAGCAGTCGTACAGCGGGAGCGGGAGATACGCAGTATTTT. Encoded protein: CASSRTAGAGDTQYF. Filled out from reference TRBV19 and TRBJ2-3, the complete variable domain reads DGGITQSPKYLFRKEGQNVTLSCEQNLNHDAMYWYRQDPGQGLRLIYYSQIVNDFQKGDIAEGYSVSREKKESFPLTVTSAQKNPTAFYLCASSRTAGAGDTQYFGPGTRLTVL.

The CDR3 DNA is TGTGCCTTGGACAGGGGCATGAACACTGAAGCTTTCTTT. Translation: CALDRGMNTEAFF. V gene TRBV30 combines with J gene TRBJ1-1, with 9 nucleotides matching TRBD1. The CDR3 runs 13 residues. V lost 7 bases and J lost 0; bases outside the gene matches: 3. Germline CDR1 is GTSNPN and CDR2 is SVGIG (reference sequence).

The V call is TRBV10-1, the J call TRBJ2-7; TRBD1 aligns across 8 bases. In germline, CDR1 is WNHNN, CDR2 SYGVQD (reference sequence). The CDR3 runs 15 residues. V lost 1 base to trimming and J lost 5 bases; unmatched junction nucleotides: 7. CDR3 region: CASSEYGTGGDEQYF. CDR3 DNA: TGCGCCAGCAGTGAGTATGGGACAGGAGGCGACGAGCAGTACTTC.

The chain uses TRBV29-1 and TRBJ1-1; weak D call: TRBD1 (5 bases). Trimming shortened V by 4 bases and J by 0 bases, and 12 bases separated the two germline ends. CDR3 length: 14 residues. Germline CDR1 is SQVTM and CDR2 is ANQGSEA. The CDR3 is CSVVRQGLNTEAFF. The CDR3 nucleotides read TGCAGCGTTGTTCGGCAGGGCCTGAACACTGAAGCTTTCTTT.

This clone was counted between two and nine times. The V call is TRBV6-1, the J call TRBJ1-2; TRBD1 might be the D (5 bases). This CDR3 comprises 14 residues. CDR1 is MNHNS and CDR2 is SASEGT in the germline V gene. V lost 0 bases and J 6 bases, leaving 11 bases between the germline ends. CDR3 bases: TGTGCCAGCAGTGAAGCTTGGCAGGGCAATGGCTACACCTTC. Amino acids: CASSEAWQGNGYTF.

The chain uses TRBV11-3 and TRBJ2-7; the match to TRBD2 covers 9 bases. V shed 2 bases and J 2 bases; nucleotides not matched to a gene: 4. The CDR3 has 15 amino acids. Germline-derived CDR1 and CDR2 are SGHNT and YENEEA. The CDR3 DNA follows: TGTGCCAGCAGCTTAACGACTAGCGGAACCTACGAGCAGTACTTC. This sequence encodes CASSLTTSGTYEQYF.

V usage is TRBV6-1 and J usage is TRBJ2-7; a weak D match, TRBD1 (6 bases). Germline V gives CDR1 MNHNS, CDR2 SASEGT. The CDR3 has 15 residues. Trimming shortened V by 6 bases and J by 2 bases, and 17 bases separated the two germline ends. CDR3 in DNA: TGTGCCAGCAGGGGTACAGGGCGCCTGGCCTACGAGCAGTACTTC. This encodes CASRGTGRLAYEQYF.

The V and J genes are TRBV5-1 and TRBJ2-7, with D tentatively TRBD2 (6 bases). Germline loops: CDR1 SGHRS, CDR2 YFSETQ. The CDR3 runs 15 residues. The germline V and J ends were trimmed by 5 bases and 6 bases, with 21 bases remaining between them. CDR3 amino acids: CASRRDLANPLEQYF. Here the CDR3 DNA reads TGCGCCAGCAGGAGGGACCTAGCGAACCCCCTCGAGCAGTACTTC.

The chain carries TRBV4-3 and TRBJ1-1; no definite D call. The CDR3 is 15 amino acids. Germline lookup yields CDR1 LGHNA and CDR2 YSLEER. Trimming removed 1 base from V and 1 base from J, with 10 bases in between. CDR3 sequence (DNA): TGCGCCAGCAGCCAAGGTCCAGGAAGGAACACTGAAGCTTTCTTT. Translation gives CASSQGPGRNTEAFF.